This T cell receptor (beta chain) was sequenced during a study of shared clonotypes between healthy human individuals. Notes on the study in general: Sharing across four donors was highest in naive CD4 (roughly 5%) and lowest in memory CD8 (roughly 0.4%). Generation probabilities were higher for clonotypes shared across all four sorted-subset donors than for unshared ones.

Trimming at V came to 1 base and at J to 0 bases, leaving 17 bases not matched to a gene. Germline V gene data show CDR1 as SGHNT and CDR2 as YENEEA. The CDR3 is made up of 20 amino acids. It was CD45RO-negative cells, positively selected for CCR7, that made up naive CD8 cells, with terminally differentiated effector memory CD45RA+ cells excluded. This clone has a single count. Its antigen remains unknown. Around 30,000 T cell genomes (about 0.2 ug DNA) went into each sorted-subset replicate. As originally analysed: Junction-only immunoSEQ sequences carried no quality scores, so filtering differed. This table comes from immunoSEQ multiplex PCR, and its TCRdb copy is limited to in-frame clones, with some not included. The D gene and trimming were derived from the DNA, and the V and J assignments and clone size from that table. The table records around 2,100,000 clones, around 96% of them present only once.

The material sequenced was naive CD8+ T cells sorted from blood. This rearrangement joins TRBV11-3 to TRBJ2-7, with 8 bases lining up with TRBD2. The receptor was derived from a man aged 18 to 29 in good health. Written as DNA, the CDR3 is TGTGCCAGCAGCTTAGTGAGGGGGGGCCCGGGACTAGTAATCTCCTACGAGCAGTACTTC. Protein product: CASSLVRGGPGLVISYEQYF.